The 32 T cell receptor beta chains below were found in one sample sequenced in a study of blood T cell repertoires in COVID-19. Sequencing was performed with immunoSEQ multiplex PCR; in TCRdb, only in-frame clones are kept and a portion is missing. This sample carries some 180,000 clones, more than 75% of them seen once, and the ten largest clones take 6%. The sequencing input was peripheral blood. The receptors shown here come from a man aged 40-50 years with active or convalescent COVID-19.

This chain joins TRBV7-2 and TRBJ2-3; D uncertain. V was clipped by 1 base and J by 5 bases, with 10 bases between them. The CDR3 is 14 amino acids. Germline V gene data show CDR1 as SGHTA and CDR2 as FQGNSA. The CDR3 DNA reads TGTGCCAGCAGCTTAGACGCGGTAAAAGATACGCAGTATTTT. It yields the protein CASSLDAVKDTQYF. Filled out from reference TRBV7-2 and TRBJ2-3, the complete variable domain reads GAGVSQSPSNKVTEKGKDVELRCDPISGHTALYWYRQSLGQGLEFLIYFQGNSAPDKSGLPSDRFSAERTGGSVSTLTIQRTQQEDSAVYLCASSLDAVKDTQYFGPGTRLTVL.

The chain combines TRBV7-2 with TRBJ2-4, with 12 bases identical to TRBD1. Germline trimming cut 0 bases from V and 9 bases from J; bases unmatched to any gene: 9. The V gene's germline CDR1 is SGHTA and CDR2 FQGNSA. The CDR3 runs to 17 residues. CDR3 sequence: CASSLAVAGQGAGIQYF. The CDR3 nucleotides are TGTGCCAGCAGCTTAGCTGTTGCGGGACAGGGGGCAGGCATTCAGTACTTC.

The J gene is TRBJ1-5, the V gene TRBV4-3; 7 bases are shared with TRBD1. The germline CDR1 and CDR2 sequences are LGHNA and YSLEER. J gave up 5 bases and V 0 bases, and 4 bases lay outside the gene matches. The CDR3 has 15 amino acids. This CDR3 is CASSQDRGFHQPQHF. In DNA, the CDR3 is TGCGCCAGCAGCCAAGACAGGGGGTTTCATCAGCCCCAGCATTTT.

The chain carries TRBV19 and TRBJ2-1; 9 nucleotides match TRBD1. The CDR3 is 15 amino acids. With V trimmed by 3 bases and J by 3 bases, 3 bases remained unmatched. Germline values: CDR1 LNHDA, CDR2 SQIVND (reference sequence). This CDR3 is CASSIGGQGYNEQFF. The CDR3 DNA sequence: TGTGCCAGTAGTATTGGGGGACAGGGCTACAATGAGCAGTTCTTC. Full variable domain (remainder filled in from reference TRBV19 and TRBJ2-1): DGGITQSPKYLFRKEGQNVTLSCEQNLNHDAMYWYRQDPGQGLRLIYYSQIVNDFQKGDIAEGYSVSREKKESFPLTVTSAQKNPTAFYLCASSIGGQGYNEQFFGPGTRLTVL.

This chain connects TRBV28 to TRBJ1-2; D call uncertain. Between the trimmed V and J ends, which lost 4 bases and 8 bases, there was a span of 11 bases. Germline V gives CDR1 MDHEN, CDR2 SYDVKM. CDR3 length: 12 amino acids. The CDR3 spells CASSSTLRGYTF. CDR3 DNA: TGTGCCAGCAGTTCTACCCTCAGGGGCTACACCTTC.

The chain uses TRBV18 and TRBJ2-7; perhaps TRBD1 as D (5 bases). Germline loops: CDR1 KGHSH, CDR2 LQKENI. V shed 4 bases and J shed 5 bases, with 9 bases lying between them. CDR3 length: 12 amino acids. The CDR3 sequence: CASSQQGNEQYF. DNA of the CDR3: TGTGCCAGCTCACAGCAGGGTAACGAGCAGTACTTC. The entire variable domain, with the rest obtained from reference TRBV18 and TRBJ2-7, is as follows: NAGVMQNPRHLVRRRGQEARLRCSPMKGHSHVYWYRQLPEEGLKFMVYLQKENIIDESGMPKERFSAEFPKEGPSILRIQQVVRGDSAAYFCASSQQGNEQYFGPGTRLTVT.

The CDR3 nucleotides read TGTGCCAGCAGTGGGGACAGGGGAAGTCGGCCCCAGCATTTT. Protein product: CASSGDRGSRPQHF. The V call is TRBV2, the J call TRBJ1-5; 10 bases map to TRBD1. V gave up 4 bases and J gave up 9 bases; unmatched junction bases: 6. Germline V lookup: CDR1 SNHLY, CDR2 FYNNEI. This CDR3 region has 14 residues.

DNA of the CDR3: TGTGCCAGCAGTTCAGGACAGGGTCGGTTAAGCGGCTACACCTTC. This sequence encodes CASSSGQGRLSGYTF. The chain recombines TRBV27 with TRBJ1-2; 8 bases map to TRBD1. After removal of 4 bases from V and 8 bases from J, the junction contained 12 bases not matched to a gene. The V gene's germline CDR1 is MNHEY and CDR2 SMNVEV (reference sequence). This CDR3 contains 15 residues.

This rearrangement joins TRBV5-4 to TRBJ1-3; 7 bases are shared with TRBD1. The V gene end was trimmed by 0 bases and the J gene end by 5 bases; junction bases not matched to a gene: 5. The CDR3 consists of 15 residues. Per germline, CDR1 SGHNT and CDR2 YYREEE (reference sequence). In nucleotides, the CDR3 is TGTGCCAGCAGCTTGGGGGCAGGGGGTCGAAACACCATATATTTT. Its translation is CASSLGAGGRNTIYF.

V gene TRBV5-1 combines with J gene TRBJ1-2; 12 bases agree with TRBD1. Germline V lookup: CDR1 SGHRS, CDR2 YFSETQ. The CDR3 totals 14 residues. The V segment lost 4 bases and the J segment 7 bases; nucleotides outside the gene matches: 5. The CDR3 loop is CASSGGTGGFGYTF. For the CDR3, the DNA is TGCGCCAGCAGCGGAGGGACAGGGGGCTTTGGCTACACCTTC.

The chain is built from TRBV29-1 and TRBJ1-5; D may be TRBD1 (6 bases). V was clipped by 6 bases and J by 6 bases, with 15 bases between them. CDR1 and CDR2 (germline): SQVTM, ANQGSEA. The CDR3 sequence is 13 residues long. For the CDR3, the DNA is TGCAGCGTGCAAACAGGGAACGGTCAGCCCCAGCATTTT. Translated: CSVQTGNGQPQHF.

This chain links TRBV5-4 with TRBJ2-1, with D tentatively TRBD1 (5 bases). This CDR3 is 15 amino acids long. Germline values: CDR1 SGHNT, CDR2 YYREEE (reference sequence). Trimming removed 1 base at V and 4 bases at J, with 12 bases between. CDR3 region: CASSLSHGQYNEQFF. As DNA, the CDR3 is TGTGCCAGCAGCTTGTCTCATGGACAATACAATGAGCAGTTCTTC. The full variable domain, with the rest looked up from reference TRBV5-4 and TRBJ2-1, is ETGVTQSPTHLIKTRGQQVTLRCSSQSGHNTVSWYQQALGQGPQFIFQYYREEENGRGNFPPRFSGLQFPNYSSELNVNALELDDSALYLCASSLSHGQYNEQFFGPGTRLTVL.

The rearrangement links TRBV28 to TRBJ1-3, with TRBD1 matching over 8 bases. Germline V lookup: CDR1 MDHEN, CDR2 SYDVKM. The V segment lost 8 bases and the J segment 0 bases; nucleotides outside the gene matches: 9. The CDR3 extends over 16 amino acids. The CDR3 reads CASGQGRGVSGNTIYF. The CDR3, as DNA: TGTGCCAGCGGACAGGGTCGGGGCGTCTCTGGAAACACCATATATTTT.

The chain joins TRBV20-1 to TRBJ1-4, with D unresolved. Germline lookup yields CDR1 DFQATT and CDR2 SNEGSKA (reference sequence). V lost 3 bases and J 8 bases, leaving 7 bases between the germline ends. The CDR3 consists of 11 residues. The CDR3 is CSASTGEKLFF. The CDR3 DNA reads as TGCAGTGCTAGCACGGGAGAAAAACTGTTTTTT.

The rearrangement joins TRBV21-1 to TRBJ1-5. TRBV21-1 is a documented pseudogene. The CDR3 covers 13 residues. The CDR3: CASSKLRDQPQHF. As DNA, the CDR3 is TGTGCCAGCAGCAAGTTGAGGGATCAGCCCCAGCATTTT.

The genes are TRBV10-2 and TRBJ2-7, with 7 bases aligning to TRBD2. Germline-derived CDR1 and CDR2 are WSHSY and SAAADI. J was trimmed by 0 bases and V by 7 bases; bases with no gene match: 9. The CDR3 has 15 amino acids. CDR3 nucleotide sequence: TGCGCCAGCACCTTACTAGCGCCACCCTCCTACGAGCAGTACTTC. It yields the protein CASTLLAPPSYEQYF.

This rearrangement joins TRBV2 to TRBJ2-5; 8 bases are shared with TRBD2. The CDR3 covers 18 residues. Germline CDR1 reads SNHLY; CDR2 reads FYNNEI. Trimming at V came to 7 bases and at J to 2 bases, leaving 18 bases not matched to a gene. For the CDR3, the DNA is TGTGCCAGCAAACAGCCTATTTTGGAGCGGGGGTTTCAAGAGACCCAGTACTTC. Translated: CASKQPILERGFQETQYF. The variable domain in full, with the rest retrieved from reference TRBV2 and TRBJ2-5, is EPEVTQTPSHQVTQMGQEVILRCVPISNHLYFYWYRQILGQKVEFLVSFYNNEISEKSEIFDDQFSVERPDGSNFTLKIRSTKLEDSAMYFCASKQPILERGFQETQYFGPGTRLLVL.

The rearrangement links TRBV6-5 to TRBJ1-4; tentative D call: TRBD1 (6 bases). Germline values: CDR1 MNHEY, CDR2 SVGAGI. The CDR3 has 14 residues. Trimming pared 5 bases from V and 3 bases from J, leaving 10 bases between. CDR3 region: CASSKRGSNEKLFF. The CDR3 DNA sequence: TGTGCCAGCAGTAAGAGGGGGTCTAATGAAAAACTGTTTTTT.

The chain has TRBV4-2 and TRBJ2-3; TRBD2 agrees at 9 bases. The CDR3 length is 18 residues. The junction had 10 bases not matched to a gene; V was cut back by 0 bases and J by 3 bases. Germline-derived CDR1 and CDR2 are LGHNA and YNFKEQ. As DNA, the CDR3 is TGTGCCAGCAGCCAAGATAGATCCTGGCGGGGGGGAACAGATACGCAGTATTTT. Protein: CASSQDRSWRGGTDTQYF.

This chain connects TRBV7-8 to TRBJ2-3; TRBD2 agrees at 8 bases. V was pared by 5 bases and J by 5 bases, with 15 bases of the junction left unmatched. The germline gives CDR1 SGHVS, CDR2 FQNEAQ. The CDR3 contains 17 residues. The CDR3 reads CASSMGAERGRGDTQYF. In DNA, the CDR3 is TGTGCCAGCAGCATGGGGGCGGAGCGGGGGCGGGGAGATACGCAGTATTTT.

The gene calls are TRBV5-1 and TRBJ1-2, with D perhaps matching TRBD1 (5 bases). This CDR3 region has 16 residues. CDR1 and CDR2 (germline): SGHRS, YFSETQ. V lost 4 bases to trimming and J lost 1 base, with 17 bases between them. The DNA for the CDR3 is TGCGCCAGCAGCCGGACGGCCGATGACAGTAACTATGGCTACACCTTC. Its translation: CASSRTADDSNYGYTF.

The chain couples TRBV5-1 to TRBJ1-5; D unresolved. CDR1 is SGHRS and CDR2 is YFSETQ in the germline V gene. The CDR3 covers 13 residues. Trimming removed 0 bases from V and 4 bases from J, with 5 bases in between. The CDR3: CASSLDINQPQHF. The CDR3 DNA follows: TGCGCCAGCAGCTTGGACATTAATCAGCCCCAGCATTTT.

V gene TRBV5-1 combines with J gene TRBJ1-4; TRBD1 might be the D (6 bases). Between the trimmed V and J ends, which lost 0 bases and 6 bases, there was a span of 15 bases. Per germline, CDR1 SGHRS and CDR2 YFSETQ. The CDR3 consists of 16 residues. This CDR3 reads CASSLVSRGLDEKLFF. CDR3 nucleotides: TGCGCCAGCAGCTTGGTCTCGAGGGGGTTGGATGAAAAACTGTTTTTT.

This clone was seen only once. This sequence joins TRBV10-3 and TRBJ2-7, with 7 bases identical to TRBD1. CDR3 length equals 14 residues. Germline CDR1 ENHRY, CDR2 SYGVKD. The junction had 10 bases not matched to a gene; V was cut back by 6 bases and J by 5 bases. This chain's CDR3 is CAIRSGTEQNEQYF. The CDR3 DNA follows: TGTGCCATCAGATCCGGGACAGAGCAAAACGAGCAGTACTTC.

This clone was seen a single time. J is TRBJ1-2 and V is TRBV7-7; maybe TRBD1 (6 bases). The CDR3 runs 16 residues. Germline CDR1 SSHAT, CDR2 FNYEAQ (reference sequence). DNA for the CDR3: TGTGCTAGCCCCCAGATCGGACAGCGAAAAATCTATGGCTACACCTTC. Its protein is CASPQIGQRKIYGYTF.

In DNA form, the CDR3 reads TGCGCCAGCAGCACCGGACAAGACAATTATGGCTACACCTTC. Amino acid sequence: CASSTGQDNYGYTF. V is TRBV5-1 and J is TRBJ1-2, with TRBD1 as a possible D gene (5 bases). This CDR3 contains 14 residues. Trimming shortened V by 4 bases and J by 5 bases, and 15 bases separated the two germline ends. From germline, CDR1 is SGHRS and CDR2 YFSETQ. Full variable domain (missing parts from reference TRBV5-1 and TRBJ1-2): KAGVTQTPRYLIKTRGQQVTLSCSPISGHRSVSWYQQTPGQGLQFLFEYFSETQRNKGNFPGRFSGRQFSNSRSEMNVSTLELGDSALYLCASSTGQDNYGYTFGSGTRLTVV.

The rearrangement links TRBV27 to TRBJ2-1; 7 bases agree with TRBD2. V trimming: 1 base; J trimming: 3 bases; junction bases outside the gene matches: 6. The germline gives CDR1 MNHEY, CDR2 SMNVEV (reference sequence). The CDR3 is 16 residues long. CDR3 in DNA: TGTGCCAGCAGTTTATTGCTAGCGGAGAACTACAATGAGCAGTTCTTC. Protein product: CASSLLLAENYNEQFF.

The chain recombines TRBV15 with TRBJ1-2; 9 nucleotides align to TRBD1. The CDR3 totals 18 residues. V shed 1 base and J 2 bases; nucleotides not matched to a gene: 11. CDR1 and CDR2 from the germline V gene are LNHNV and YYDKDF (reference sequence). CDR3 coding DNA: TGTGCCACCAGCAGAGGCATTAAAGGGACAGGGTCAAACTATGGCTACACCTTC. Translated: CATSRGIKGTGSNYGYTF.

The gene calls are TRBV9 and TRBJ1-1, with TRBD1 matching over 7 bases. The CDR3 is made up of 15 amino acids. Germline lookup yields CDR1 SGDLS and CDR2 YYNGEE. Unmatched junction bases numbered 8, after V lost 3 bases and J lost 3 bases. The CDR3 spells CASSARDREYTEAFF. In nucleotides, the CDR3 is TGTGCCAGCAGCGCCAGGGACAGAGAATACACTGAAGCTTTCTTT.

This clone was seen only a few times. V usage is TRBV25-1 and J usage is TRBJ1-3; D unresolved. The V end was cut by 9 bases, the J end by 4 bases, with 16 bases between. CDR1 and CDR2 from the germline V gene are MGHDK and SYGVNS. This CDR3 is built from 14 residues. CDR3 sequence: CASRGPLPGNTIYF. CDR3 DNA sequence: TGTGCCAGTCGAGGGCCGCTCCCCGGAAACACCATATATTTT.

The CDR3 protein is CASSPALRDRSSYEQYF. The CDR3 nucleotides read TGTGCCAGCAGCCCAGCATTAAGGGACAGGAGCTCCTACGAGCAGTACTTC. The J gene is TRBJ2-7, the V gene TRBV14; 8 bases match TRBD1. The CDR3 has 17 amino acids. Germline lookup yields CDR1 SGHDN and CDR2 FVKESK. The V segment lost 4 bases and the J segment 0 bases; nucleotides outside the gene matches: 11. Using reference TRBV14 and TRBJ2-7 for the parts outside the CDR3, the full variable domain is EAGVTQFPSHSVIEKGQTVTLRCDPISGHDNLYWYRRVMGKEIKFLLHFVKESKQDESGMPNNRFLAERTGGTYSTLKVQPAELEDSGVYFCASSPALRDRSSYEQYFGPGTRLTVT.

This clone has just one count. The CDR3 sequence: CASMGRPGELFF. CDR3 DNA: TGTGCCAGCATGGGGCGTCCCGGGGAGCTGTTTTTT. V and J are TRBV27 and TRBJ2-2; maybe TRBD1 (5 bases). Germline V gives CDR1 MNHEY, CDR2 SMNVEV (reference sequence). V lost 7 bases to trimming and J lost 6 bases, with 9 bases between them. This CDR3 has 12 amino acids.